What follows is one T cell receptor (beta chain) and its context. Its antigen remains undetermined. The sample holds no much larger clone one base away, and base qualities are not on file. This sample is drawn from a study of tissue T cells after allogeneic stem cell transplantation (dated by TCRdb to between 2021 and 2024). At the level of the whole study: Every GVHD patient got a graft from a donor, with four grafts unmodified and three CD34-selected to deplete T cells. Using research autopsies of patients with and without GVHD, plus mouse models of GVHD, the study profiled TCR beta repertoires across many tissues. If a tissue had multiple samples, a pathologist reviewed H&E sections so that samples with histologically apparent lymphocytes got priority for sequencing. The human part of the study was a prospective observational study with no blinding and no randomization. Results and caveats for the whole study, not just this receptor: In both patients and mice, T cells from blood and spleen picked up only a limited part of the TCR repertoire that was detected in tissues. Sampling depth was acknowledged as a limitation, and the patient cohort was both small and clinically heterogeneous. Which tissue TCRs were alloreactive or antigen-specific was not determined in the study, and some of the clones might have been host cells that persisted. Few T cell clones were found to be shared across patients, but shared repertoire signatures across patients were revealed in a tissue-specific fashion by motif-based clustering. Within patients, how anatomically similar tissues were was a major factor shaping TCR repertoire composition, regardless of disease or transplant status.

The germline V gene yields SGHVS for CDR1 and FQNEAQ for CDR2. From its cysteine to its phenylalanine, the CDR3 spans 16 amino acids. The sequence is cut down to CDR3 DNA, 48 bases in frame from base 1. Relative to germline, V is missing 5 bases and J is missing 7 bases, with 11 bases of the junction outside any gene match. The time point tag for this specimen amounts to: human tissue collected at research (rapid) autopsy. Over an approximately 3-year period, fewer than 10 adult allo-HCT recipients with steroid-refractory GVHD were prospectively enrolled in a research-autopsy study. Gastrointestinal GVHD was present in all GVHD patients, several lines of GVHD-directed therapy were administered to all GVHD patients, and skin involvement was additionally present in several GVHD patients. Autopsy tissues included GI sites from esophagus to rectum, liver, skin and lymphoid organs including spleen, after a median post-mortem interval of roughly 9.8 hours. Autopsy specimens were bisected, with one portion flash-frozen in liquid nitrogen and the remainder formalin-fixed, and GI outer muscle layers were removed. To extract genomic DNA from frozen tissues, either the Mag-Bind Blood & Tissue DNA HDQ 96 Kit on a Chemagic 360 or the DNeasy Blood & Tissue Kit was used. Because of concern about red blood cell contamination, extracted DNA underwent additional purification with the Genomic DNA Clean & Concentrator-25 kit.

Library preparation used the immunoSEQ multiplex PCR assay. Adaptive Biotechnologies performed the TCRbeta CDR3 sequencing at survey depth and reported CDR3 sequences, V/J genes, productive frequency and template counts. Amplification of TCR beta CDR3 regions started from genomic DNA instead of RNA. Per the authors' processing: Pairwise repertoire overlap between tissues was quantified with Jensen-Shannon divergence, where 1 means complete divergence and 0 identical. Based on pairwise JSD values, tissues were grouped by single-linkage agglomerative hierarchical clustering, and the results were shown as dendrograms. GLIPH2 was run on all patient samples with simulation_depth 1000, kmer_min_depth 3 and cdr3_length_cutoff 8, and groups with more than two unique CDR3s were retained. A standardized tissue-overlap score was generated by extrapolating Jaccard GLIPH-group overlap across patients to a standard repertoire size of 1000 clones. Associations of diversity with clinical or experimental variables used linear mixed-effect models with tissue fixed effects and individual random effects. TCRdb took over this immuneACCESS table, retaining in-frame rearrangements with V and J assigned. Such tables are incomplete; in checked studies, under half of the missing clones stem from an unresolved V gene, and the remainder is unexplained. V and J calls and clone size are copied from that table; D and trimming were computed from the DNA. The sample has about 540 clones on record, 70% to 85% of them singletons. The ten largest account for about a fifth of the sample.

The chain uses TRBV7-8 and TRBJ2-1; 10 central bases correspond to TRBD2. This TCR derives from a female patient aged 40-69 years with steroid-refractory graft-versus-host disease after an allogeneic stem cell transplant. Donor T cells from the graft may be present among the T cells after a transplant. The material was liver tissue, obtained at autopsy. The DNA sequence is TGTGCCAGCAGCCCACGCCCTAGCGGGAGAACGAATGAGCAGTTCTTC. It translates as CASSPRPSGRTNEQFF.